Listed below are T cell receptor beta chains from one sample, sequenced in a study of shared clonotypes between healthy human individuals. Only in-frame clones appear in the TCRdb table, and some are missing; sequencing was by immunoSEQ multiplex PCR. Altogether more than 600,000 clones are present, around 92% being singletons, with the ten largest covering approximately 24%. Sequences were obtained from naive CD8+ T cells sorted from blood. All receptors derive from a man aged 25 to 40 in good health. CDR3s include the opening cysteine and the closing phenylalanine or tryptophan. Each record gives: V gene, J gene, clone size, D gene, CDR3 protein, CDR3 DNA. D genes are given only for firm matches. Rows give clone size only sometimes, using once, few, many, or a class for an expanded clone.

TRBV7-8	TRBJ2-1	-	-	CASSLAVVVRNEQFF	TGTGCCAGCAGCTTAGCGGTGGTAGTCCGGAATGAGCAGTTCTTC
TRBV28	TRBJ2-1	-	TRBD2	CASRTGLAGVTYNEQFF	TGTGCCAGCAGAACCGGACTAGCGGGAGTCACCTACAATGAGCAGTTCTTC
TRBV10-3	TRBJ2-7	-	TRBD2	CAGGGPYEQYF	TGTGCCGGGGGGGGTCCCTACGAGCAGTACTTC
TRBV7-6	TRBJ2-5	once	TRBD1	CASSLQKTGVVGETQYF	TGTGCCAGCAGCTTACAGAAGACAGGGGTAGTAGGGGAGACCCAGTACTTC
TRBV19	TRBJ1-2	-	-	CASELGLPFAYGYTF	TGTGCCAGTGAGTTGGGACTGCCTTTCGCCTATGGCTACACCTTC
TRBV13	TRBJ2-5	-	-	CASSLDETEETQYF	TGTGCCAGCAGCTTAGATGAGACAGAAGAGACCCAGTACTTC
TRBV29-1	TRBJ2-5	-	TRBD2	CSVELGGTSTQTQYF	TGCAGCGTTGAATTAGGAGGGACTAGCACACAGACCCAGTACTTC
TRBV6-5	TRBJ2-1	few	-	CASSYSVNEQFF	TGTGCCAGCAGTTACTCGGTCAATGAGCAGTTCTTC
TRBV13	TRBJ1-1	-	TRBD1	CASSPRTGGAVTEAFF	TGTGCCAGCAGCCCTCGGACAGGGGGCGCAGTCACTGAAGCTTTCTTT
TRBV7-2	TRBJ2-3	once	TRBD2	CASSLAKGEDASGTFTDTQYF	TGTGCCAGCAGCCTAGCAAAGGGGGAGGATGCTAGCGGGACCTTCACAGATACGCAGTATTTT
TRBV5-8	TRBJ2-7	-	TRBD1	CASSQGQGDEQYF	TGTGCCAGCAGCCAGGGACAGGGGGACGAGCAGTACTTC
TRBV29-1	TRBJ1-1	-	-	CSVVTVNTEAFF	TGCAGCGTAGTTACGGTGAACACTGAAGCTTTCTTT
TRBV6-6	TRBJ1-1	-	-	CGIGQLDTEAFF	TGTGGTATTGGGCAGCTCGACACTGAAGCTTTCTTT
TRBV7-9	TRBJ2-7	-	TRBD1	CASSPGQGAYEQYF	TGTGCCAGCAGCCCTGGGCAGGGGGCCTACGAGCAGTACTTC
TRBV18	TRBJ2-2	once	TRBD1	CASSPFGQGWSGELFF	TGTGCCAGCTCACCATTTGGACAGGGGTGGTCCGGGGAGCTGTTTTTT
TRBV28	TRBJ1-3	-	-	CASSATTGNTIYF	TGTGCCAGCAGTGCGACTACAGGAAACACCATATATTTT
TRBV29-1	TRBJ2-1	-	-	CSVGVAWSSYNEQFF	TGCAGCGTTGGGGTAGCCTGGAGCTCCTACAATGAGCAGTTCTTC
TRBV4-1	TRBJ1-1	-	TRBD1	CASSQSPGQRNTEAFF	TGCGCCAGCAGCCAATCCCCGGGACAGAGGAACACTGAAGCTTTCTTT
TRBV7-2	TRBJ2-7	-	-	CASRFSIDGGYEQYF	TGTGCCAGCAGGTTTAGCATTGACGGGGGATACGAGCAGTACTTC
TRBV10-3	TRBJ2-7	-	-	CAISETYRGSYEQYF	TGTGCCATCAGTGAAACGTACCGGGGGTCCTACGAGCAGTACTTC
TRBV6-5	TRBJ2-1	-	-	CASSYLQGVGNEQFF	TGTGCCAGCAGTTACCTTCAGGGAGTGGGCAATGAGCAGTTCTTC
TRBV27	TRBJ2-1	-	-	CASSSYRSGPHEQFF	TGTGCCAGCAGTTCCTACCGGAGCGGGCCCCATGAGCAGTTCTTC
TRBV2	TRBJ2-3	-	TRBD2	CASREREGADTQYF	TGTGCCAGCAGGGAGCGGGAGGGGGCAGATACGCAGTATTTT
TRBV7-8	TRBJ2-1	-	-	CASSTGGLSYNEQFF	TGTGCCAGCAGTACTGGCGGCCTCTCCTACAATGAGCAGTTCTTC
TRBV21-1	TRBJ2-6	-	-	CASSKGPVFVAGANVLTF	TGTGCCAGCAGCAAGGGTCCGGTGTTTGTGGCTGGGGCCAACGTCCTGACTTTC
TRBV25-1	TRBJ2-5	-	-	CASSEWAEQETQYF	TGTGCCAGCAGTGAATGGGCAGAACAAGAGACCCAGTACTTC
TRBV7-9	TRBJ2-3	-	TRBD1	CASSPLIPRDRGTDTQYF	TGTGCCAGCAGCCCTCTCATCCCCCGGGACAGGGGAACAGATACGCAGTATTTT
TRBV7-9	TRBJ2-2	-	TRBD2	CASSLIRDYPAGELFF	TGTGCCAGCAGCTTAATCCGGGACTACCCGGCCGGGGAGCTGTTTTTT
TRBV5-4	TRBJ2-5	-	TRBD2	CASSSGTSGMRETQYF	TGTGCCAGCAGCTCCGGGACTAGCGGGATGAGGGAGACCCAGTACTTC
TRBV7-8	TRBJ2-7	-	TRBD1	CASSSTGQGPEQYF	TGTGCCAGCAGCTCGACGGGACAGGGGCCCGAGCAGTACTTC
TRBV9	TRBJ2-3	-	-	CASSAPRGGNTDTQYF	TGTGCCAGCAGCGCCCCCAGGGGGGGTAACACAGATACGCAGTATTTT
TRBV9	TRBJ2-1	-	-	CASSVGGNQYNEQFF	TGTGCCAGCAGCGTAGGTGGGAATCAGTACAATGAGCAGTTCTTC
TRBV5-1	TRBJ2-7	-	-	CASSSEPSGRSSYEQYF	TGCGCCAGCAGCTCAGAACCCAGCGGGCGAAGCTCCTACGAGCAGTACTTC
TRBV10-1	TRBJ1-1	once	-	CASSESAVRGTEAFF	TGCGCCAGCAGTGAGTCGGCAGTTAGGGGCACTGAAGCTTTCTTT